The 13 T cell receptor beta chains below were found in one sample sequenced in a study of cytomegalovirus exposure and HLA in healthy donors. Vbeta (60) and Jbeta (13) primers were used in the PCR. The method was immunoSEQ multiplex PCR; TCRdb's version includes in-frame clones alone and lacks a portion of them. Found here are about 180,000 clones, about three quarters of them singletons; the top ten hold 5% to 7%. Sequencing input: PBMCs. All receptors derive from a man aged 40-50 years in good health and CMV-seropositive.

This sequence joins TRBV19 and TRBJ2-3; D is ambiguous. Trimming removed 3 bases at V and 4 bases at J, with 11 bases between. The CDR3 contains 14 residues. Germline V gene data show CDR1 as LNHDA and CDR2 as SQIVND (reference sequence). This CDR3 reads CASSIGLLPDTQYF. The CDR3 nucleotides read TGTGCCAGTAGTATCGGTCTGCTCCCAGATACGCAGTATTTT.

The rearrangement links TRBV10-3 to TRBJ2-5; 7 bases align to TRBD1. The CDR3 consists of 16 residues. In germline, CDR1 is ENHRY, CDR2 SYGVKD. V gave up 0 bases and J gave up 4 bases; unmatched junction bases: 8. DNA for the CDR3: TGTGCCATCAGTGAGTCGGGCAACAGGGGTCCAGAGACCCAGTACTTC. Its protein is CAISESGNRGPETQYF.

The rearrangement uses TRBV19 and TRBJ1-2; D unclear. The CDR3 totals 13 residues. In germline, CDR1 is LNHDA, CDR2 SQIVND (reference sequence). V lost 7 bases, J lost 5 bases, and 14 bases lay in between. The CDR3 protein is CASTQRRVYGYTF. CDR3 sequence (DNA): TGTGCCAGTACACAAAGGAGAGTTTATGGCTACACCTTC.

This chain uses TRBV14 with TRBJ2-5, with 8 bases aligning to TRBD2. Germline V CDR1 and CDR2: SGHDN, FVKESK. The CDR3 consists of 16 residues. V was pared by 0 bases and J by 4 bases, with 7 bases of the junction left unmatched. DNA of the CDR3: TGTGCCAGCAGCCAAGATCGGAGGCTAGCGGGAGAGACCCAGTACTTC. Protein product: CASSQDRRLAGETQYF.

This clone was counted a few times. This chain joins TRBV27 and TRBJ1-1; D might be TRBD1 (6 bases). The CDR3 is 16 amino acids. Germline V gives CDR1 MNHEY, CDR2 SMNVEV (reference sequence). The germline V and J ends were trimmed by 8 bases and 2 bases, with 21 bases remaining between them. In nucleotides, the CDR3 is TGTGCCAGCGAACCTAACGGGGGGGCCTCCAACACTGAAGCTTTCTTT. Protein: CASEPNGGASNTEAFF.

This rearrangement joins TRBV18 to TRBJ2-3, with TRBD1 matching 9 bases. This CDR3 is built from 14 residues. Germline assignment: CDR1 KGHSH and CDR2 LQKENI. J was trimmed by 3 bases and V by 4 bases; bases with no gene match: 2. CDR3 amino acids: CASSQDRGTDTQYF. As DNA, the CDR3 is TGTGCCAGCTCACAGGACAGGGGAACAGATACGCAGTATTTT.

This chain uses TRBV28 with TRBJ2-5, with 7 bases aligning to TRBD1. Germline V gives CDR1 MDHEN, CDR2 SYDVKM. This CDR3 has 16 residues. V lost 5 bases and J lost 2; bases outside the gene matches: 11. Written as DNA, the CDR3 is TGTGCCAGCAGTATCCGGACAGGTCAGACTCAAGAGACCCAGTACTTC. It yields the protein CASSIRTGQTQETQYF.

Details on this clone: The same CDR3 also results from other DNA sequences found in this sample. This chain uses TRBV18 with TRBJ2-7, with TRBD1 matching over 7 bases. J gave up 2 bases and V 3 bases, and 4 bases lay outside the gene matches. Germline V gene data show CDR1 as KGHSH and CDR2 as LQKENI. The CDR3 runs 14 residues. CDR3 sequence: CASSPRQGAYEQYF. CDR3 coding DNA: TGTGCCAGCTCACCCCGCCAGGGGGCCTACGAGCAGTACTTC.

This rearrangement joins TRBV2 to TRBJ2-1; D call uncertain. Germline values: CDR1 SNHLY, CDR2 FYNNEI. The CDR3 contains 13 residues. V shed 5 bases and J shed 6 bases, with 11 bases lying between them. The CDR3 DNA reads TGTGCCAGCAGTTTGGGCCATGGCAATGAGCAGTTCTTC. Its translation is CASSLGHGNEQFF.

Here the CDR3 reads CASSSRGQETQYF. The CDR3 DNA is TGTGCCAGTAGTAGTCGGGGCCAAGAGACCCAGTACTTC. The chain joins TRBV19 to TRBJ2-5, with D possibly matching TRBD2 (5 bases). The germline V and J ends were trimmed by 4 bases and 1 base, with 7 bases remaining between them. Germline V lookup: CDR1 LNHDA, CDR2 SQIVND (reference sequence). This CDR3 spans 13 amino acids.

Here the CDR3 DNA reads TGTGCCAGCACTAACGACAGGGGGTCGACCTCAACTAATGAAAAACTGTTTTTT. Translating gives CASTNDRGSTSTNEKLFF. The rearrangement uses TRBV4-2 and TRBJ1-4; 9 nucleotides agree with TRBD1. This CDR3 region has 18 residues. V was pared by 7 bases and J by 0 bases, with 12 bases of the junction left unmatched. CDR1 and CDR2 (germline): LGHNA, YNFKEQ.

This clone was picked up a small number of times. The rearrangement uses TRBV21-1 and TRBJ1-1. TRBV21-1 represents a pseudogene. CDR3 length: 15 amino acids. As DNA, the CDR3 is TGTGCCAGCAGCCAAGCTGTAGGAGGGTTCACTGAAGCTTTCTTT. This translates into CASSQAVGGFTEAFF.

This clone was seen just once. The genes are TRBV7-9 and TRBJ2-7, with D possibly TRBD2 on 6 matching bases. This CDR3 contains 14 residues. Germline V lookup: CDR1 SEHNR, CDR2 FQNEAQ (reference sequence). V lost 7 bases to trimming and J lost 4 bases, with 17 bases between them. CDR3 in DNA: TGTGCCAGCATCTCCCCCAGGCGGGGTTACGAGCAGTACTTC. Translating gives CASISPRRGYEQYF.